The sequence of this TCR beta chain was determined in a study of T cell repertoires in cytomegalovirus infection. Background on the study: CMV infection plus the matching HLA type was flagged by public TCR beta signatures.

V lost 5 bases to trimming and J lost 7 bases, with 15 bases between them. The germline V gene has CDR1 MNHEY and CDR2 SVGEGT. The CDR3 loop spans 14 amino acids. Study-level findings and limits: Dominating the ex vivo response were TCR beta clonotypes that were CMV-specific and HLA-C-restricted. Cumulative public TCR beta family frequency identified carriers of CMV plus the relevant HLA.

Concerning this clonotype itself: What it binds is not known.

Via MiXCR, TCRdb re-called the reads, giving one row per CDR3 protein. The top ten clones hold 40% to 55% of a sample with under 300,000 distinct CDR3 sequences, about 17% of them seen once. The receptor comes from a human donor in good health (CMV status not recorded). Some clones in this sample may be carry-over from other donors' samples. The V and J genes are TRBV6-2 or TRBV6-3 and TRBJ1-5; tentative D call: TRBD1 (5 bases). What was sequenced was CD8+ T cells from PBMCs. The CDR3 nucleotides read TGTGCCAGCAGTGAGCAGGGTCGGGCGCAGCCCCAGCATTTT. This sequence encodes CASSEQGRAQPQHF.